The 10 T cell receptor beta chains below all came from one sample that was sequenced in a study of CXCR3 chemokines and chemotherapy response in bladder cancer. TCRdb re-called the PCR reads with MiXCR, one entry per CDR3 protein. Of about 8,100 distinct CDR3 sequences listed, around 12% are singletons. The specimen was collected from a patient whose treatment included neoadjuvant chemotherapy. The receptors come from a human donor with bladder cancer that responded to neoadjuvant chemotherapy.

This clonotype was seen at least ten times. The chain is built from TRBV24-1 and TRBJ2-1; 9 bases line up with TRBD1. The CDR3 totals 14 residues. V was pared by 9 bases and J by 0 bases, with 2 bases of the junction left unmatched. The germline V gene has CDR1 KGHDR and CDR2 SFDVKD. The CDR3 protein is CATGTGSSYNEQFF. The CDR3 bases are TGTGCCACCGGGACAGGGAGCTCCTACAATGAGCAGTTCTTC.

This clonotype was detected ten times or more. The DNA for the CDR3 is TGTGCCAGCAGTTGGCCGAATCCAGGGACGCAAGAGACCCAGTACTTC. Its translation is CASSWPNPGTQETQYF. The chain joins TRBV6-6 to TRBJ2-5; D may be TRBD1 or TRBD2 (5 bases each). Trimming left V 4 bases short and J 2 bases short, with 17 bases between. Germline values: CDR1 MNHNY, CDR2 SVGAGI (reference sequence). The CDR3 contains 16 residues.

This clonotype ranks as medium-sized (0.01 to 0.1%). The chain combines TRBV7-2 with TRBJ2-5, with no clear D. CDR1 and CDR2 (germline): SGHTA, FQGNSA. CDR3 length: 11 amino acids. V was clipped by 5 bases and J by 3 bases, with 4 bases between them. CDR3 nucleotides: TGTGCCAGCAGCGTAGAAGAGACCCAGTACTTC. As protein: CASSVEETQYF.

This clonotype was found many times. The genes are TRBV11-1 and TRBJ2-7; possibly TRBD2 for D (6 bases). Trimming shortened V by 5 bases and J by 6 bases, and 11 bases separated the two germline ends. There are 12 residues in the CDR3. Germline loops: CDR1 SGHAT, CDR2 FQDESV (reference sequence). CDR3 residues: CASSQAGSEQYF. The CDR3 coding sequence is TGTGCCAGCAGCCAAGCGGGCTCCGAGCAGTACTTC.

This sequence joins TRBV12-3 or TRBV12-4 and TRBJ1-3; 7 bases line up with TRBD1. The CDR3 spans 14 residues. With V trimmed by 6 bases and J by 3 bases, 5 bases remained unmatched. CDR3 sequence (DNA): TGTGCCAGCAGAGAAGGGACAGTTGGAAACACCATATATTTT. Translation gives CASREGTVGNTIYF.

This clonotype was observed many times. A junction boundary mismatches the germline segment, possibly from a read error. This chain links TRBV5-6 with TRBJ1-2; D gene ambiguous. This CDR3 spans 11 amino acids. Germline assignment: CDR1 SGHDT and CDR2 YYEEEE. Written as DNA, the CDR3 is TGTGCCAGCAGCTTGGCCGGCTTCGACCTGTTC. It codes for CASSLAGFDLF. Full variable domain (missing parts from reference TRBV5-6 and TRBJ1-2): DAGVTQSPTHLIKTRGQQVTLRCSPKSGHDTVSWYQQALGQGPQFIFQYYEEEERQRGNFPDRFSGHQFPNYSSELNVNALLLGDSALYLCASSLAGFDLFGSGTRLTVV.

This clonotype was counted between two and nine times. The CDR3: CAISGAGSMEQYF. CDR3 nucleotide sequence: TGTGCCATCAGTGGAGCCGGTTCAATGGAGCAGTACTTC. This chain uses TRBV10-3 with TRBJ2-7; no definite D call. Trimming left V 4 bases short and J 7 bases short, with 14 bases between. The germline V gene has CDR1 ENHRY and CDR2 SYGVKD. The CDR3 has 13 amino acids.

This clonotype was counted many times. At one boundary the junction diverges from the germline segment, which might be a read error. The rearrangement uses TRBV5-6 and TRBJ1-4, with a weak D call TRBD1 (5 bases). The germline CDR1 and CDR2 sequences are SGHDT and YYEEEE. The CDR3 spans 14 residues. CDR3 DNA: TGTGCCAGCAGCTTCCAAGGGACTAGTGAAAAACTGTTTTTT. This translates into CASSFQGTSEKLFF.

This clonotype came up a few times. The chain uses TRBV20-1 and TRBJ2-7, with D perhaps TRBD1 or TRBD2 (5 bases each). Trimming shortened V by 3 bases and J by 7 bases, and 19 bases separated the two germline ends. This CDR3 spans 14 amino acids. Germline lookup yields CDR1 DFQATT and CDR2 SNEGSKA (reference sequence). The CDR3 here is CSASVEGRGGEQYF. Written as DNA, the CDR3 is TGCAGTGCTAGTGTTGAGGGGAGAGGCGGAGAGCAGTACTTC.

The chain joins TRBV10-3 to TRBJ2-7; D is perhaps TRBD1 or TRBD2 (5 bases each). Germline lookup yields CDR1 ENHRY and CDR2 SYGVKD. The CDR3 is 14 amino acids. V was pared by 3 bases and J by 0 bases, with 9 bases between. CDR3 amino acids: CAISDRDHSYEQYF. For the CDR3, the DNA is TGTGCCATCAGTGATCGGGACCACTCCTACGAGCAGTACTTC.